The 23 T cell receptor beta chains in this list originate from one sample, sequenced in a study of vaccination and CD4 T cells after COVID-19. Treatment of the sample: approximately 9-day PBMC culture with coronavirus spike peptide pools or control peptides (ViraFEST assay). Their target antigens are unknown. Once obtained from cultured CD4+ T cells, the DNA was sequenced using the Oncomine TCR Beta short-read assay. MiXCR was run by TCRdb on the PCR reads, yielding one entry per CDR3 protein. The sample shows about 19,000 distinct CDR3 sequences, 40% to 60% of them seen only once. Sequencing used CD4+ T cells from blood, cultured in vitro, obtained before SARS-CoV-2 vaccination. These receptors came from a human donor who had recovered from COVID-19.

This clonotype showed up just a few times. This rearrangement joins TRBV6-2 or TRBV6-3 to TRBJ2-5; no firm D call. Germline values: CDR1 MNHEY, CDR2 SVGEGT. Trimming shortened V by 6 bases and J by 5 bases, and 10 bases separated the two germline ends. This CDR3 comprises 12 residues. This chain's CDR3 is CASRTPGETQYF. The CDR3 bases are TGTGCCAGCAGAACACCTGGGGAGACCCAGTACTTC.

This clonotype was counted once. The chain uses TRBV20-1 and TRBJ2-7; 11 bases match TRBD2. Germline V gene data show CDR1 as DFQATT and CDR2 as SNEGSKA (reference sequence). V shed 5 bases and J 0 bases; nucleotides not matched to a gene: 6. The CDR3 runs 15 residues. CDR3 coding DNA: TGCAGTGCTTTCACCGGGACTAGCGGCTCCTACGAGCAGTACTTC. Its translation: CSAFTGTSGSYEQYF.

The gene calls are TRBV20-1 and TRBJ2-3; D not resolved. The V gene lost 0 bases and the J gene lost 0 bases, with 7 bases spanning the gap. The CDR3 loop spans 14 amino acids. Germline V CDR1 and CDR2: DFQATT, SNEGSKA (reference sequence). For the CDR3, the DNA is TGCAGTGCTAGAGATCAAAAAAGCACAGATACGCAGTATTTT. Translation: CSARDQKSTDTQYF.

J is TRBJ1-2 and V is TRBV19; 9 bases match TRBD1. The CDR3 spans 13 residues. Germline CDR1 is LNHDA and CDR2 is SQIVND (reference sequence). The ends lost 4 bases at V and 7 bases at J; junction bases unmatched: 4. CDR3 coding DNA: TGTGCCAGTAGTACCACAGGGGGCAGTGGCTACACCTTC. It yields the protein CASSTTGGSGYTF.

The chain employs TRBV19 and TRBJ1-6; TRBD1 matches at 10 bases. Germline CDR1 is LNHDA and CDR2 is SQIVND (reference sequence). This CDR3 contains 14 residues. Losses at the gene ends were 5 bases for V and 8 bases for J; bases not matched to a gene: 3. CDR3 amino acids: CASSPGTGDSPLHF. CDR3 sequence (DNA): TGTGCCAGTAGTCCCGGGACAGGGGATTCACCCCTCCACTTT.

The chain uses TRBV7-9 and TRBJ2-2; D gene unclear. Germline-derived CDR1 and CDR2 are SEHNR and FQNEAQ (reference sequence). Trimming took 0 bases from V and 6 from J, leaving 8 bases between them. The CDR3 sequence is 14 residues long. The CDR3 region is CASSLAPPAGELFF. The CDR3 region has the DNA TGTGCCAGCAGCTTAGCGCCCCCGGCCGGGGAGCTGTTTTTT. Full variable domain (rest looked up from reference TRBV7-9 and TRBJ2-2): DTGVSQNPRHKITKRGQNVTFRCDPISEHNRLYWYRQTLGQGPEFLTYFQNEAQLEKSRLLSDRFSAERPKGSFSTLEIQRTEQGDSAMYLCASSLAPPAGELFFGEGSRLTVL.

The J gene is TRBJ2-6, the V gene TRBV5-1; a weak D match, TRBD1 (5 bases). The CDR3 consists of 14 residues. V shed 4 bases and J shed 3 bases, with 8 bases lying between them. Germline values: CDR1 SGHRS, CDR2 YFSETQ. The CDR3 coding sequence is TGCGCCAGCAGCGCAGGGTTTGGGGCCAACGTCCTGACTTTC. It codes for CASSAGFGANVLTF.

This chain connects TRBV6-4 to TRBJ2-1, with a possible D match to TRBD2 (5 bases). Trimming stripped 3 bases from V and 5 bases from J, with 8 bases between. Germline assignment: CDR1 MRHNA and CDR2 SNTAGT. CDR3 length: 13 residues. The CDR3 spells CASSETGNNEQFF. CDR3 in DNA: TGTGCCAGCAGTGAGACCGGGAACAATGAGCAGTTCTTC.

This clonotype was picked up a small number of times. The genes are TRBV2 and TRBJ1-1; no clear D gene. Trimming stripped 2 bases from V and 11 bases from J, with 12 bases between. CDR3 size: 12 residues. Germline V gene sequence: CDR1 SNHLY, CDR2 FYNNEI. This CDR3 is CASSEPRGRAFF. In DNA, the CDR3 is TGTGCCAGCAGTGAACCCCGGGGTAGGGCTTTCTTT.

This CDR3 is CASSRDSGGVNTEAFF. The CDR3 DNA follows: TGTGCCAGCAGCCGGGACAGCGGTGGAGTGAACACTGAAGCTTTCTTT. The rearrangement joins TRBV7-2 to TRBJ1-1, with TRBD1 identical over 7 bases. The V gene end was trimmed by 5 bases and the J gene end by 0 bases; junction bases not matched to a gene: 9. Germline V CDR1 and CDR2: SGHTA, FQGNSA. The CDR3 has 16 residues.

The CDR3 protein is CATSDLLPGQGFRYTF. Here the CDR3 DNA reads TGTGCCACCAGTGATTTGTTGCCGGGACAGGGGTTTCGCTACACCTTC. V and J are TRBV24-1 and TRBJ1-2, with 10 bases identical to TRBD1. Germline CDR1 and CDR2: KGHDR and SFDVKD. V shed 0 bases, J shed 9 bases, and the junction held 9 bases outside the gene matches. The CDR3 sequence is 16 residues long.

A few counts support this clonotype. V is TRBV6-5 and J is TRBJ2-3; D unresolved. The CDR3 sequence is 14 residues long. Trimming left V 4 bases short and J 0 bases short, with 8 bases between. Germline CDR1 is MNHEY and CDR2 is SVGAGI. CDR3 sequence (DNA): TGTGCCAGCAGTTTAGACTCTAGCACAGATACGCAGTATTTT. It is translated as CASSLDSSTDTQYF.

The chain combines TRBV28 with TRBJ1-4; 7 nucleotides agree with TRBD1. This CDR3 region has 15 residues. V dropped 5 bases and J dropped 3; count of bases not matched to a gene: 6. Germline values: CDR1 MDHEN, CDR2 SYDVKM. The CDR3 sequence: CASSPNRGANEKLFF. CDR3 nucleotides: TGTGCCAGCAGTCCCAACAGGGGCGCTAATGAAAAACTGTTTTTT.

CDR3 sequence: CASSFIGLASLEETQYF. CDR3 nucleotides: TGTGCCAGCAGCTTTATCGGACTGGCTTCCTTAGAAGAGACCCAGTACTTC. The J gene is TRBJ2-5, the V gene TRBV5-4, with D perhaps matching TRBD2 (5 bases). The CDR3 has 17 amino acids. Trimming shortened V by 2 bases and J by 3 bases, and 20 bases separated the two germline ends. Germline CDR1 is SGHNT and CDR2 is YYREEE (reference sequence).

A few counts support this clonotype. The CDR3 sequence: CSAQTSGSTDNEQFF. CDR3 DNA: TGCAGTGCTCAGACTAGCGGGAGTACTGACAATGAGCAGTTCTTC. The rearrangement joins TRBV20-1 to TRBJ2-1; TRBD2 matches at 12 bases. The CDR3 contains 15 residues. V was pared by 5 bases and J by 5 bases, with 7 bases of the junction left unmatched. Per the germline V gene, CDR1 is DFQATT and CDR2 is SNEGSKA (reference sequence).

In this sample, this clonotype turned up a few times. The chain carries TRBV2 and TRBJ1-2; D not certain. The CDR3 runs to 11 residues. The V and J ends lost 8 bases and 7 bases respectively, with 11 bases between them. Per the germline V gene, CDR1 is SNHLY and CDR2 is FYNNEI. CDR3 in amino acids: CASGRQVGYTF. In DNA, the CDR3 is TGTGCCAGCGGACGCCAGGTTGGCTACACCTTC.

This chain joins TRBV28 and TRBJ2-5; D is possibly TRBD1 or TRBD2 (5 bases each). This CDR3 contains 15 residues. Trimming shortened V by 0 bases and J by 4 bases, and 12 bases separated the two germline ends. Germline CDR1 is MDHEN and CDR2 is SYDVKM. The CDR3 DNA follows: TGTGCCAGCAGTTTATGGGGGGTAAGGGTAGAGACCCAGTACTTC. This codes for CASSLWGVRVETQYF. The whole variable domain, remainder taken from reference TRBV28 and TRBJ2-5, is DVKVTQSSRYLVKRTGEKVFLECVQDMDHENMFWYRQDPGLGLRLIYFSYDVKMKEKGDIPEGYSVSREKKERFSLILESASTNQTSMYLCASSLWGVRVETQYFGPGTRLLVL.

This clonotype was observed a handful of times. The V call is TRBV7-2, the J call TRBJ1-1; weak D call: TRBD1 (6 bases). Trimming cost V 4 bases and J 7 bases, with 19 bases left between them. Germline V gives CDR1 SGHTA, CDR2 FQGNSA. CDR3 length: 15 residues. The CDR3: CASSSYGGHFFEAFF. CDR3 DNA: TGTGCCAGCAGCTCCTACGGGGGACACTTCTTTGAAGCTTTCTTT.

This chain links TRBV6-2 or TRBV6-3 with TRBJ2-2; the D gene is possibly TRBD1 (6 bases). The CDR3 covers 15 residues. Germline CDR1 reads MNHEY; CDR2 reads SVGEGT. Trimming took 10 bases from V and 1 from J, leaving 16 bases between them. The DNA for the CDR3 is TGTGCCAATCTAAGGCAGGGGAAGAACACCGGGGAGCTGTTTTTT. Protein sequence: CANLRQGKNTGELFF.

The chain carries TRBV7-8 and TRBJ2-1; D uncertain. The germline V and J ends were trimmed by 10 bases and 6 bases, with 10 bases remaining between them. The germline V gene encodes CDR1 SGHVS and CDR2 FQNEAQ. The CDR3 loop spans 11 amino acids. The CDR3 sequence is CAIQFRNEQFF. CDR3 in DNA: TGTGCCATCCAATTCCGCAATGAGCAGTTCTTC.

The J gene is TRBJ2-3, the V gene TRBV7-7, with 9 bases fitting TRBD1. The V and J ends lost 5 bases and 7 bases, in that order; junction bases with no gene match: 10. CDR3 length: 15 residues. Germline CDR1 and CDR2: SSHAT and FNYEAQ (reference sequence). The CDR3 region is CASSPSGQGSHTQYF. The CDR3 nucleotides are TGTGCCAGCAGCCCTTCGGGACAGGGTTCGCATACGCAGTATTTT.

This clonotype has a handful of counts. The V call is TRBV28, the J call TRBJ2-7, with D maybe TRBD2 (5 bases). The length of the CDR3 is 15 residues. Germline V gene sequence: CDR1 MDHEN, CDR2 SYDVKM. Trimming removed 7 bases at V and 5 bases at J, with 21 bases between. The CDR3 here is CASKPGTRVINEQYF. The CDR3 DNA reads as TGTGCCAGCAAACCAGGTACTAGGGTTATCAACGAGCAGTACTTC.

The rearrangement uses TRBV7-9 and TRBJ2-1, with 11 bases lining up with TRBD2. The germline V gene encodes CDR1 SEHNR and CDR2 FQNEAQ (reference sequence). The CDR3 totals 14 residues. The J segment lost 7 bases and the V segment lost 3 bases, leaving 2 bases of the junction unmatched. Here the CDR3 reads CASSFTSGSNEQFF. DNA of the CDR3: TGTGCCAGCAGCTTTACTAGCGGGAGTAATGAGCAGTTCTTC.